This T cell receptor beta chain was captured by sequencing in a study of shared clonotypes between healthy human individuals. The length of the CDR3 is 19 residues. Produced via immunoSEQ multiplex PCR; TCRdb's table is partial and in-frame only. The sample includes fewer than 600,000 clones, roughly 80% of them seen just once. Sample: PBMCs. The clonotype comes from a woman aged 35 to 49 in good health. Some clones in this sample may be carry-over from other donors' samples. V gene TRBV1 combines with J gene TRBJ2-1; whether TRBD1, the table's D call, matches the DNA was not checked. TRBV1 is flagged as a pseudogene. CDR3 loop: CTSSRRLNSGTGGYNEQFF. The CDR3 DNA follows: TGCACCAGCAGCCGCCGATTAAACTCGGGGACAGGGGGATACAATGAGCAGTTCTTC.